This T cell receptor (beta chain) was recovered during a study of cytomegalovirus exposure and HLA in healthy donors (dated by TCRdb to about 2017). In terms of the full investigation: An earlier analysis of 550 to 700 of the donors reported about 290 Gb of sequence data and 120 million or so unique TCR beta sequences from approximately 180 million T cells. Approximately 310 gigabases of sequencing data and approximately 93 million unique TCR sequences were included in an early release covering about 600 HLA-typed donors. Of the 398 genotyped donors, about 80% fell in the genetic ancestry cluster associated with self-reported Caucasian donors. The study aimed to test whether signatures of past pathogen exposure could be identified by cataloging public T cell receptors. Using immunosequencing, the study profiled T cell repertoires from around 670 subjects and related those repertoires to cytomegalovirus serostatus. Besides the first cohort of 666 subjects, a separate validation cohort made up of roughly 120 different subjects was used. To predict cytomegalovirus infection status, the study combined high-throughput TCR immunosequencing, statistical association of individual TCRs with disease status, and machine learning. In a later analysis, previously published TCR beta repertoires from about 640 donors were re-analyzed and high-resolution HLA genotyping was added so that TCR occurrence patterns could be studied. Rather than using new phenotypic data, the later analysis identified candidate immune exposures from TCR beta sequences and from how often those sequences occurred across donors. An earlier analysis of approximately 640 of the donors applied high-throughput TCR beta sequencing to assess whether each TCR beta V gene segment acted as functional or pseudogenic. Donor age, sex, ethnicity and CMV serostatus were compiled alongside the repertoire data. In a later genetic analysis, genome-wide SNP genotypes for about three fifths of the roughly 670 donors were used, and that subset was treated as a discovery cohort. All discovery cohort repertoires had been generated on a single sequencing platform. HLA typing included class I and class II loci at four-digit resolution. The number of typed donors differed by locus: about 620-640 for A, B, C, DRB1 and DQB1; 522 for DQA1; some 610 for DPA1; and 450 to 480 for DPB1. About five DR-DQ haplotypes were handled as single units for association and clustering because linkage in the cohort was strong. Among about 390 genotyped donors of the cohort, an average of approximately 240,000 unique TCR beta nucleotide sequences were sequenced per donor, roughly 20% of them non-productive.

On the study overall, not on this receptor specifically: It was suggested by the authors that the approach could potentially be generalized to other disease states and immunological phenotypes. In a later analysis, several top co-occurrence clusters were reported to appear linked to parvovirus B19, influenza, CMV and Epstein-Barr virus. Some IMGT-functional V segments, including TRBV6-2 and TRBV6-3, could not be told apart with the 87-base-pair reads, so those segments were excluded. A few of the identified cytomegalovirus-associated TCR beta chains were confirmed in vitro to be specific for cytomegalovirus antigens. A further reported finding was that TCR beta sequences accurately predicted the HLA-A and HLA-B alleles for most subjects in the first cohort. When HLA alleles, especially DR and DQ, strongly co-occurred, TCR associations were difficult to assign to individual alleles. A group of highly shared sequence variants was considered likely to be a technical artifact of the sequencing pipeline. An earlier analysis of around 540 of the donors showed that most TCR beta V segments appeared in productive rearrangements either about 87% or about 30% of the time, which broadly matched IMGT annotations. The classifier was reported to diagnose cytomegalovirus status with high specificity and sensitivity in both the original cohort and the validation cohort. In a later analysis, HLA-associated TCR beta chains were found to be more clonally expanded and to have lower generation probabilities than equally common non-associated chains. A later analysis found that TCR association rates varied across HLA loci, with DRB1 alleles showing the most associated TCRs and HLA-C alleles the fewest. Most TCR sequences were observed very rarely across donors, whereas some public TCRs were present in many individuals. In a later analysis, most CMV-associated TCR beta chains were found to appear HLA-restricted, with HLA associations seemingly driven largely by CMV exposure. Immune exposure information for the cohort was limited to CMV serostatus. The study gave a list of some 150 TCR beta chains associated with cytomegalovirus. HLA typing was unavailable for some donors at each locus, so association tests used only the typed subset. Because counts were too low, about 18 rarely observed V segments, including chromosome 9 orphons, were excluded from the earlier analysis of several hundred of the donors. At a false discovery rate of 0.05, a later analysis linked around 17,000 TCR beta sequences to specific HLA alleles. Linkage disequilibrium might explain the correlated functional status among segregating V segments, but an unknown experimental factor could not be ruled out. In a later genetic analysis, fewer N-insertions in productive TCRs were reported among donors in an Asian-associated ancestry cluster than the approximately 710-donor mean. Roughly uniform sequencing depth across donors was assumed in presence/absence analyses, although this assumption may not hold. In a later genetic analysis, a missense DCLRE1C variant was associated with V-gene and J-gene trimming of TCR beta chains, and the association was replicated in an independent cohort. Only TCR beta chains were sequenced in this cohort, and the absence of alpha or paired-chain data limited detectable features.

Library preparation employed the immunoSEQ multiplex PCR assay. For the multiplex PCR, a mixture combining 60 forward primers for TCR Vbeta segments and 13 reverse primers for TCR Jbeta segments was used. A multiplex PCR assay on genomic DNA amplified the CDR3 region of rearranged TCR beta genes. Amplified TCR beta libraries were sequenced as 87-base-pair reads on the Illumina HiSeq System. In the authors' own workflow: Across the roughly 600 repertoires, a later analysis counted tens of millions of unique TCR beta chains, approximately 10 million of which were shared by at least two donors. A nearest-neighbor algorithm error-corrected the raw reads and collapsed the reads into unique sequences, merging closely related sequences to remove PCR and sequencing errors. Alignment of CDR3 sequences to IMGT reference sequences was used to assign V, D and J gene segments. For a sequence to be retained, a match of at least six nucleotides was required to both a V gene segment and a J gene segment. A rearrangement was called productive if the CDR3 had no stop codons and remained in frame with V and J, and every other rearrangement was called non-productive. Following IMGT convention, CDR3 was defined as the stretch from the second conserved V-encoded cysteine up to the conserved J-encoded phenylalanine. The earlier analysis of about 640 of the donors excluded any sequence lacking an unambiguous match to a single V gene segment. An earlier analysis of just under 600 of the donors called V segments functional above 56.7% productive rearrangements and segregating when the between-donor standard deviation exceeded 5%. A statistical classification framework was built for diagnosing cytomegalovirus status from the catalog of TCR beta chain sequences. A later analysis assigned V and J genes by comparing TCR nucleotide sequences with IMGT/GENE-DB human TR gene sequences. A later analysis assigned CDR3 sequences and most-parsimonious VDJ recombination scenarios with the TCRdist pipeline. In a later analysis, each TCR beta chain was defined by its CDR3 amino acid sequence together with its V-gene family, and reads without a unique V-gene family were excluded. To address suspected cross-contamination and a sequencing artifact, a later analysis removed under 600 highly shared, low-generation-probability nucleotide sequences. For each public chain, a later analysis derived a clonal expansion index from normalized ranks of inferred template counts within each repertoire. In a later analysis, generation probabilities were computed using a VDJ recombination model fitted to out-of-frame rearrangements, and the results were checked against IGoR. A later analysis scored TCR-TCR, TCR-HLA and TCR-CMV co-occurrence with hypergeometric tests, applying a repertoire-size bias correction to TCR pairs. False discovery rates were estimated in a later analysis by permuting HLA or CMV assignments 20 times. In a later analysis, co-occurring TCRs were grouped using DBSCAN, with TCRdist sequence similarity added in when clustering inside HLA-allele-positive subsets. For co-occurrence clustering, repertoires with fewer than 30,000 or more than 120,000 public chains were excluded, along with a handful of repertoires with anomalous nucleotide sharing. In its TCRdb copy, this immuneACCESS table keeps in-frame sequences only and misses some clones. Where compared with another copy, unresolved V genes explain less than half of these, and the others have no known cause. The D gene and trimming were derived from the DNA, and the V and J assignments and clone size from that table. The sample table lists under 200,000 clones, approximately 75% of them with a count of one. The biggest ten clones account for roughly 3.5% of the sample.

A remark on this clone: What antigen it recognizes has not been identified. Base-call qualities are not available, and no considerably larger clone is one nucleotide away.

Spanning cysteine to phenylalanine, the CDR3 consists of 15 amino acids. Only the CDR3 part of the read is kept: 45 bases, read in frame from the first base. The cohort comprised some 730 healthy bone marrow donors. All cohort members were sampled while nominally healthy, although unrecorded immune exposures were likely present. The donor was CMV seropositive and was included in the group of 250 to 300 seropositive cohort members. A peripheral blood sample was collected from each donor, and TCR beta sequencing was performed on peripheral blood mononuclear cells. Genomic DNA extraction from the blood cell samples was performed with the Qiagen DNeasy Blood Extraction Kit.

The chain is made from TRBV21-1 and TRBJ1-4. TRBV21-1 is classified as a pseudogene. The origin of this receptor is a man between 25 and 39 years old in good health and CMV-seropositive. Sequenced input: PBMCs. The bases read TGTGCCAGCAGCACCATGCTCATGAGAGGAGAAAAACTGTTTTTT. It translates to CASSTMLMRGEKLFF.